One and the same sample provided the 23 T cell receptor beta chains below, sequenced in a study of CD8+CD57+ T cells in acquired aplastic anemia. Patients sequenced had flow cytometry evidence of CD8+CD57+ cell expansion. Genomic DNA provided the template from which TCR beta VDJ and CDR3 profiles were obtained. TCRdb called the reads again in MiXCR, with one record for every CDR3 protein. The repertoire holds about 75,000 distinct CDR3 sequences, around 70% seen once, with approximately 81% in the top ten. Sequences were obtained from sorted CD4+, CD8+, or CD8+CD57+ T cells (not recorded which) from PBMCs. The source of these receptors is a human donor with aplastic anemia.

The rearrangement joins TRBV9 to TRBJ1-6, with D uncertain. V lost 3 bases to trimming and J lost 8 bases, with 12 bases between them. The CDR3 totals 14 residues. Germline V gene lookup returns CDR1 SGDLS and CDR2 YYNGEE. CDR3 coding DNA: TGTGCCAGCAGCGAGACGGCTGCGGATTCACCCCTCCACTTT. Translation gives CASSETAADSPLHF.

This clonotype showed up just a few times. The rearrangement links TRBV7-6 to TRBJ2-7; unclear D gene. The germline V gene has CDR1 SGHVS and CDR2 FNYEAQ. V was pared by 0 bases and J by 5 bases, with 11 bases between. CDR3 length: 14 residues. The CDR3 protein is CASSLALRGDEQYF. CDR3 bases: TGTGCCAGCAGCTTAGCGCTACGTGGGGACGAGCAGTACTTC.

This clonotype was seen a few times. This chain connects TRBV7-9 to TRBJ2-5, with TRBD2 identical over 12 bases. This CDR3 has 16 amino acids. Germline CDR1 is SEHNR and CDR2 is FQNEAQ (reference sequence). The trim removed 5 bases at V and 2 bases at J, leaving 6 bases unmatched. The CDR3 coding sequence is TGTGCCAGCAGCCATTGGACTAGCGGGGAGCAAGAGACCCAGTACTTC. Translating it yields CASSHWTSGEQETQYF.

This clonotype was seen a few times. The V gene is TRBV7-6, the J gene TRBJ2-7; maybe TRBD2 (5 bases). With 1 base removed from V and 6 bases from J, the gap between germline ends came to 7 bases. CDR1 is SGHVS, CDR2 FNYEAQ, per germline. The CDR3 covers 12 residues. The CDR3 DNA follows: TGTGCCAGCAGCTTAGTAGCGACCGAGCAGTACTTC. It specifies CASSLVATEQYF.

This chain joins TRBV2 and TRBJ2-1, with D tentatively TRBD2 (5 bases). V lost 7 bases to trimming and J lost 7 bases, with 5 bases between them. The germline CDR1 and CDR2 sequences are SNHLY and FYNNEI. This CDR3 is 10 amino acids long. The CDR3 DNA reads TGTGCCAGCACGGGGAATGAGCAGTTCTTC. Protein product: CASTGNEQFF.

The gene calls are TRBV11-1 and TRBJ1-2; weak D call: TRBD1 (6 bases). Germline CDR1 SGHAT, CDR2 FQDESV (reference sequence). V lost 1 base to trimming and J lost 8 bases, with 20 bases between them. The CDR3 is 16 amino acids. The CDR3 coding sequence is TGTGCCAGCAGCTTAGGACCCGGACAGTCTTTATGGGGCTACACCTTC. Translated, it gives CASSLGPGQSLWGYTF.

The table lists this clonotype with a count of one. V is TRBV6-2 or TRBV6-3 and J is TRBJ1-1, with D possibly being TRBD1 (6 bases). The V end lost 2 bases, the J end lost 5 bases, and 12 bases lay between the germline ends. CDR1 MNHEY and CDR2 SVGEGT come from the germline V gene. The CDR3 extends over 14 amino acids. The CDR3 DNA reads TGTGCCAGCAGTTACGAGGGGGGCAAAACTGAAGCTTTCTTT. Amino acid sequence: CASSYEGGKTEAFF.

The rearrangement uses TRBV19 and TRBJ2-1, with 10 bases that match TRBD2. The V gene end was trimmed by 10 bases and the J gene end by 8 bases; junction bases not matched to a gene: 11. This CDR3 is built from 14 residues. Germline CDR1 is LNHDA and CDR2 is SQIVND (reference sequence). CDR3 in DNA: TGTGCCACCGGACTAGCGGCCGGACCCGATGAGCAGTTCTTC. Encoded protein: CATGLAAGPDEQFF.

The chain links TRBV7-2 to TRBJ2-7; 10 nucleotides match TRBD2. Unmatched junction bases numbered 9, after V lost 7 bases and J lost 6 bases. Per germline, CDR1 SGHTA and CDR2 FQGNSA. The length of the CDR3 is 14 residues. CDR3 protein: CASKERLAGVEQYF. The CDR3 DNA is TGTGCCAGCAAGGAAAGGCTAGCGGGAGTCGAGCAGTACTTC.

V usage is TRBV7-9 and J usage is TRBJ2-5, with D perhaps matching TRBD2 (5 bases). CDR1 is SEHNR, CDR2 FQNEAQ, per germline (reference sequence). There are 15 residues in the CDR3. Trimming removed 5 bases at V and 2 bases at J, with 15 bases between. DNA for the CDR3: TGTGCCAGCAGCACGACGTTTGCGGGTCAAGAGACCCAGTACTTC. Translating it yields CASSTTFAGQETQYF. Using reference TRBV7-9 and TRBJ2-5 for the parts outside the CDR3, the full variable domain is DTGVSQNPRHKITKRGQNVTFRCDPISEHNRLYWYRQTLGQGPEFLTYFQNEAQLEKSRLLSDRFSAERPKGSFSTLEIQRTEQGDSAMYLCASSTTFAGQETQYFGPGTRLLVL.

This clonotype was seen more than once but under ten times. V and J are TRBV15 and TRBJ2-3; weak D call: TRBD2 (5 bases). Per the germline V gene, CDR1 is LNHNV and CDR2 is YYDKDF (reference sequence). The CDR3 sequence is 15 residues long. V was clipped by 0 bases and J by 5 bases, with 12 bases between them. CDR3 loop: CATSRDGLQKDTQYF. CDR3 sequence (DNA): TGTGCCACCAGCAGAGATGGACTCCAGAAAGATACGCAGTATTTT.

Remarks on this clonotype: A read error may produce the germline difference seen at one junction end. V and J are TRBV15 and TRBJ1-4; D ambiguous. The germline V gene encodes CDR1 LNHNV and CDR2 YYDKDF (reference sequence). This CDR3 contains 16 residues. CDR3 bases: TGTGCCACCGTCGACCGATCAAGCGCAACTAATGAAAAACTGTCTTTT. Translating it yields CATVDRSSATNEKLSF.

The chain carries TRBV11-1 and TRBJ2-7; possibly TRBD1 for D (6 bases). Per germline, CDR1 SGHAT and CDR2 FQDESV (reference sequence). The CDR3 has 15 amino acids. V lost 6 bases and J 8 bases, leaving 23 bases between the germline ends. CDR3 sequence (DNA): TGTGCCAGCAGTGAAGATGAGGCGAGGGGGTGGAAGCAGTACTTC. It translates to CASSEDEARGWKQYF.

CDR3 region: CASSRRINEKLFF. The CDR3 nucleotides read TGTGCCAGTAGTCGGAGGATTAATGAAAAACTGTTTTTT. The J gene is TRBJ1-4, the V gene TRBV19; D gene ambiguous. The CDR3 contains 13 residues. Germline values: CDR1 LNHDA, CDR2 SQIVND (reference sequence). V dropped 5 bases and J dropped 4 bases, with 8 bases sitting between them.

The chain uses TRBV27 and TRBJ2-7; TRBD2 might be the D (7 bases). Trimming removed 1 base at V and 3 bases at J, with 19 bases between. The CDR3 contains 17 residues. Germline V gene data show CDR1 as MNHEY and CDR2 as SMNVEV (reference sequence). The DNA for the CDR3 is TGTGCCAGCAGTTTATGGGTGGGGCAGGGAGGGGGCTACGAGCAGTACTTC. This codes for CASSLWVGQGGGYEQYF.

The CDR3 region is CATSDKTAYGYTF. CDR3 nucleotides: TGTGCCACCAGTGATAAGACAGCCTATGGCTACACCTTC. V gene TRBV24-1 combines with J gene TRBJ1-2; TRBD1 is a possible D gene (5 bases). Germline V gene lookup returns CDR1 KGHDR and CDR2 SFDVKD. Trimming removed 3 bases at V and 4 bases at J, with 8 bases between. This CDR3 is built from 13 residues.

This clonotype was found a few times. The V call is TRBV25-1, the J call TRBJ2-3, with a possible D match to TRBD2 (6 bases). CDR1 MGHDK and CDR2 SYGVNS come from the germline V gene. This CDR3 is built from 16 residues. Trimming shortened V by 2 bases and J by 5 bases, and 17 bases separated the two germline ends. The CDR3 sequence: CASSEASGPRGDTQYF. Here the CDR3 DNA reads TGTGCCAGCAGTGAAGCGTCGGGGCCGCGGGGAGATACGCAGTATTTT.

The J gene is TRBJ2-3, the V gene TRBV4-2, with 8 nucleotides matching TRBD1. The germline gives CDR1 LGHNA, CDR2 YNFKEQ. With V trimmed by 5 bases and J by 0 bases, 7 bases remained unmatched. This CDR3 comprises 16 residues. The CDR3 region is CASSTATGASTDTQYF. The DNA of the CDR3 is TGTGCCAGCAGCACCGCGACAGGGGCTAGCACAGATACGCAGTATTTT.

This clonotype has just a few counts. The J gene is TRBJ2-5, the V gene TRBV15; 10 bases line up with TRBD2. The CDR3 loop spans 13 amino acids. With 8 bases clipped from V and 9 bases from J, the junction kept 9 bases outside the gene matches. The germline V gene encodes CDR1 LNHNV and CDR2 YYDKDF (reference sequence). CDR3 sequence (DNA): TGTGCCACCCGGACTAGCGGTATAACGGCCCAGTACTTC. Translating it yields CATRTSGITAQYF.

V and J are TRBV5-5 and TRBJ2-3, with 7 nucleotides matching TRBD1. The germline CDR1 and CDR2 sequences are SGHKS and YYEKEE (reference sequence). This CDR3 is 15 amino acids long. J lost 2 bases, V lost 4 bases, and 7 bases had no gene match. The chain's CDR3 is CASSVDRWDTDTQYF. The CDR3 DNA is TGTGCCAGCAGCGTGGACAGGTGGGACACAGATACGCAGTATTTT.

The V and J genes are TRBV20-1 and TRBJ2-7; D unresolved. V lost 0 bases to trimming and J lost 4 bases, with 16 bases between them. The CDR3 loop spans 15 amino acids. The germline gives CDR1 DFQATT, CDR2 SNEGSKA (reference sequence). The CDR3 protein is CSARDWQGKVYEQYF. For the CDR3, the DNA is TGCAGTGCTAGAGATTGGCAAGGGAAAGTGTACGAGCAGTACTTC.

The chain employs TRBV20-1 and TRBJ2-4; D is undetermined. The CDR3 contains 11 residues. Trimming removed 4 bases at V and 9 bases at J, with 10 bases between. Germline V gene lookup returns CDR1 DFQATT and CDR2 SNEGSKA (reference sequence). CDR3 sequence: CSAILKGIQYF. CDR3 in DNA: TGCAGTGCTATTCTTAAGGGCATTCAGTACTTC.

The chain employs TRBV19 and TRBJ2-6; D possibly corresponds to TRBD1 (6 bases). The CDR3 consists of 15 residues. From germline, CDR1 is LNHDA and CDR2 SQIVND (reference sequence). V lost 7 bases, J lost 0 bases, and 10 bases lay in between. CDR3 nucleotide sequence: TGTGCCAGTACCATGACAGGCTCTGGGGCCAACGTCCTGACTTTC. Translating gives CASTMTGSGANVLTF.